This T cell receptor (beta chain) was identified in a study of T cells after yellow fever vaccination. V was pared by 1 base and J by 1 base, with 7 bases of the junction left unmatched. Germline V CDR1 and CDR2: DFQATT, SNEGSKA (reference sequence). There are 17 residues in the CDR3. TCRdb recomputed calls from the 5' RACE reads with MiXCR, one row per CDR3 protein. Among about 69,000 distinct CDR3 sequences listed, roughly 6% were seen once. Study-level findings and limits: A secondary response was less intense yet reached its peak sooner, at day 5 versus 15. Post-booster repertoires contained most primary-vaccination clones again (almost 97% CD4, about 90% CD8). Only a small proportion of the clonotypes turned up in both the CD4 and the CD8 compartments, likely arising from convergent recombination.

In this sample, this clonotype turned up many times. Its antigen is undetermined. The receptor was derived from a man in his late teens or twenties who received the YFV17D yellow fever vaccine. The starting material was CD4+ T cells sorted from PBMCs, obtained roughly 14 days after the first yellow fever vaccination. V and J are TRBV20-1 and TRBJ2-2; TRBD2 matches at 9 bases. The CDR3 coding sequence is TGCAGTGCTAGAGTGGCTAGCGGGGTAGGGAACACCGGGGAGCTGTTTTTT. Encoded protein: CSARVASGVGNTGELFF.